This TCR beta chain was identified in a study of cytomegalovirus exposure and HLA in healthy donors. The germline V gene has CDR1 LNHDA and CDR2 SQIVND (reference sequence). The trim removed 7 bases at V and 1 base at J, leaving 11 bases unmatched. This CDR3 contains 16 residues. Primers: 60 Vbeta forward and 13 Jbeta reverse. The repertoire was sequenced with immunoSEQ multiplex PCR; TCRdb's copy has only in-frame clones and lacks some. The profile covers about 140,000 clones, with around 70% appearing a single time and 1.5% to 2% taken by the ten largest. The receptor was derived from a woman aged 25-40 years in good health and CMV-seronegative. Sequencing input: PBMCs. V gene TRBV19 combines with J gene TRBJ2-3; 7 bases agree with TRBD1. Written as DNA, the CDR3 is TGTGCCAGTACCCCGACAGGGAAGGGTGGCACAGATACGCAGTATTTT. It codes for CASTPTGKGGTDTQYF. Combining the CDR3 with reference TRBV19 and TRBJ2-3 gives the whole variable domain DGGITQSPKYLFRKEGQNVTLSCEQNLNHDAMYWYRQDPGQGLRLIYYSQIVNDFQKGDIAEGYSVSREKKESFPLTVTSAQKNPTAFYLCASTPTGKGGTDTQYFGPGTRLTVL.